The next 8 T cell receptor beta chains were all read from a single sample in a study of cytomegalovirus exposure and HLA in healthy donors. The study ran its PCR with 60 Vbeta and 13 Jbeta primers. Measured with immunoSEQ multiplex PCR; TCRdb has only the in-frame clones, and not every one. The sample has some 130,000 clones, approximately 71% seen once. The sequencing input was PBMCs. The receptors stem from a woman aged 55-69 years in good health and CMV-seronegative.

The chain joins TRBV28 to TRBJ1-5; D not certain. CDR1 and CDR2 (germline): MDHEN, SYDVKM. V lost 7 bases and J lost 6, with 16 bases in between. The CDR3 has 14 amino acids. The CDR3 protein is CASTRRFYRQPQHF. The CDR3 nucleotides are TGTGCCAGCACCCGGCGGTTTTATCGTCAGCCCCAGCATTTT.

The V gene is TRBV18, the J gene TRBJ2-7, with a possible D match to TRBD2 (6 bases). V was shortened by 4 bases and J by 6 bases, with 16 bases between the two germline ends. This CDR3 is built from 14 residues. The germline V gene has CDR1 KGHSH and CDR2 LQKENI. CDR3 in DNA: TGTGCCAGCTCACGCTCGGCTGGAGGGTCCGAGCAGTACTTC. It codes for CASSRSAGGSEQYF.

The chain joins TRBV9 to TRBJ1-2, with 7 bases lining up with TRBD1. The CDR3 is made up of 15 amino acids. The V gene's germline CDR1 is SGDLS and CDR2 YYNGEE. The J segment lost 4 bases and the V segment lost 0 bases, leaving 6 bases of the junction unmatched. CDR3 nucleotides: TGTGCCAGCAGCGTAGCTTCAGGGGGGAGCTATGGCTACACCTTC. The encoded protein is CASSVASGGSYGYTF.

The CDR3 nucleotides read TGCAGCGTTGAAGATCGGAGGGGGGGGAACACTGAAGCTTTCTTT. Its protein product is CSVEDRRGGNTEAFF. This chain connects TRBV29-1 to TRBJ1-1; D is perhaps TRBD1 (6 bases). V was trimmed by 0 bases and J by 1 base, leaving 12 bases between them. There are 15 residues in the CDR3. Per the germline V gene, CDR1 is SQVTM and CDR2 is ANQGSEA. Drawing the rest from reference TRBV29-1 and TRBJ1-1, the complete variable domain is SAVISQKPSRDICQRGTSLTIQCQVDSQVTMMFWYRQQPGQSLTLIATANQGSEATYESGFVIDKFPISRPNLTFSTLTVSNMSPEDSSIYLCSVEDRRGGNTEAFFGQGTRLTVV.

The chain couples TRBV18 to TRBJ2-3; D unresolved. There are 14 residues in the CDR3. V dropped 5 bases and J dropped 0 bases, with 9 bases sitting between them. The V gene's germline CDR1 is KGHSH and CDR2 LQKENI. The CDR3 is CASSFTSSTDTQYF. CDR3 DNA: TGTGCCAGCTCATTCACTTCTAGCACAGATACGCAGTATTTT.

The chain employs TRBV28 and TRBJ1-1, with D tentatively TRBD1 (5 bases). The ends were cut back, 5 bases at V and 6 bases at J, with 13 bases in the middle. Germline V gene data show CDR1 as MDHEN and CDR2 as SYDVKM. There are 13 residues in the CDR3. CDR3 region: CASSPPRGAEAFF. The CDR3 region has the DNA TGTGCCAGCAGTCCCCCCCGGGGGGCTGAAGCTTTCTTT.

The chain has TRBV30 and TRBJ2-5; tentatively, D is TRBD2 (6 bases). The DNA end is a closer match to TRBJ2-7, so the J assignment may be wrong. CDR3 length: 13 residues. The germline V gene encodes CDR1 GTSNPN and CDR2 SVGIG (reference sequence). CDR3 protein: CAWSRGTTYEQYF. Here the CDR3 DNA reads TGTGCCTGGAGTCGGGGGACGACCTACGAGCAGTACTTC.

This sequence joins TRBV6-1 and TRBJ1-2; no reliable D call. V was cut by 3 bases and J by 12 bases, with 14 bases left in between. Germline loops: CDR1 MNHNS, CDR2 SASEGT. CDR3 size: 12 residues. This chain's CDR3 is CASSEFQVIHTF. As DNA, the CDR3 is TGTGCCAGCAGTGAGTTCCAGGTTATCCACACCTTC.